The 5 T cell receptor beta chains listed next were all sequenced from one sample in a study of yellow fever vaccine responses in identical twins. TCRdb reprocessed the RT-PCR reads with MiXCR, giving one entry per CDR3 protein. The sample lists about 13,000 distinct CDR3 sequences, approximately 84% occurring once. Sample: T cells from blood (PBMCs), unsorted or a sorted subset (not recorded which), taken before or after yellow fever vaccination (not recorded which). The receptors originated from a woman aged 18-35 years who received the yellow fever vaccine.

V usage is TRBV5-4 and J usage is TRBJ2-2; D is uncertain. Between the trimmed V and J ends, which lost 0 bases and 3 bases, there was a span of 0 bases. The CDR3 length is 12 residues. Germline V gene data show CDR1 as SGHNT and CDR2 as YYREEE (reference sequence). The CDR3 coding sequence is TGTGCCAGCAGCTTGGACACCGGGGAGCTGTTTTTT. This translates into CASSLDTGELFF.

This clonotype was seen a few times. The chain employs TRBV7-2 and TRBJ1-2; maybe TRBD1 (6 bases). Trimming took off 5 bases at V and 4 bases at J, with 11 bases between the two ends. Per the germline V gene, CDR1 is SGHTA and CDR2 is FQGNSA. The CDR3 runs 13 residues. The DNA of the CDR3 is TGTGCCAGCAGCCACGGACAGACCTATGGCTACACCTTC. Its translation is CASSHGQTYGYTF.

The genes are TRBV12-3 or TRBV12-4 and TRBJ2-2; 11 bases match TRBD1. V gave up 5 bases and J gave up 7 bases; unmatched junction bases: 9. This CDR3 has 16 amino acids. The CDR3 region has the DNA TGTGCCAGCAGTACCCGGACAGGGGGCCGAAGCGGGGAGCTGTTTTTT. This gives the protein CASSTRTGGRSGELFF.

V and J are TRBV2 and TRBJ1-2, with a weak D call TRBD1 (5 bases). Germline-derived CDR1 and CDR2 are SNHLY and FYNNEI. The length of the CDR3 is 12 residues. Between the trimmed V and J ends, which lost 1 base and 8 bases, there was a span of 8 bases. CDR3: CASSEEGVGYTF. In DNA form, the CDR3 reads TGTGCCAGCAGTGAAGAAGGGGTCGGCTACACCTTC.

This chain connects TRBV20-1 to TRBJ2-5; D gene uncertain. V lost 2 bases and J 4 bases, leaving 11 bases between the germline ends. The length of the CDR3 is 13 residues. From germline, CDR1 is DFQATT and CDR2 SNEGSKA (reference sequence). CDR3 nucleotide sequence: TGCAGTGCTAGACTGCTGGGATCAGAGACCCAGTACTTC. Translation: CSARLLGSETQYF.